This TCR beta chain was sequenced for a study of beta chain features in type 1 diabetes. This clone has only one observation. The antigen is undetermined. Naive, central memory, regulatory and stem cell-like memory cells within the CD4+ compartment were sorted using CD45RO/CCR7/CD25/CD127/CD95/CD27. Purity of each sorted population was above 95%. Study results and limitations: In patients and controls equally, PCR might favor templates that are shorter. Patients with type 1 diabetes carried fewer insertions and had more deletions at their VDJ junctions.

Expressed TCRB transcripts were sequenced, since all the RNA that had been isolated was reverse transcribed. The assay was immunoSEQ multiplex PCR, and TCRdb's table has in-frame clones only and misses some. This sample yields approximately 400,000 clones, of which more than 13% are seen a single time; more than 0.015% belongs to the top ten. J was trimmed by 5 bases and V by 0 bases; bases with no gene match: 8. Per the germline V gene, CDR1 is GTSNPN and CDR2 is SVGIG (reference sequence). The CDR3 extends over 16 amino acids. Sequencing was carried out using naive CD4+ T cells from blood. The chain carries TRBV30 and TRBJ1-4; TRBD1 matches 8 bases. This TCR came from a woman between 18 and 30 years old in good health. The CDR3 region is CAWSVRLTGENEKLFF. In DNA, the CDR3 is TGTGCCTGGAGTGTGCGGCTGACAGGGGAGAATGAAAAACTGTTTTTT.